This T cell receptor beta chain was captured in a study of blood T cell repertoires in COVID-19 (TCRdb year 2020). Regarding the study in general: Samples from collaborators originated in the United States, Italy and Spain and spanned both the acute and convalescent phases of COVID-19. The material from the prospective study consisted of cDNA or gDNA derived from T cells, B-cell-depleted T cells, or PBMCs. Subjects who had been exposed to COVID-19, were actively infected with it, or had recovered from it provided the deeply sampled blood TCRbeta repertoires that made up the dataset. The repertoires were released in a freely available public database intended as a resource for research on the immune response to SARS-CoV-2. The samples were drawn from two sources: the first 160 participants of the ongoing ImmuneRACE study, and 1,200 or so subjects contributed by 6 global collaborators. Nearly every sample came with metadata listing a de-identified subject ID, COVID-19 status, age in years and sex. Where available, HLA class I and class II types were obtained from metadata supplied by the sample provider rather than from assay-based typing. Beyond this particular receptor, the publication reports: How much clinical and demographic metadata was included differed by source and by participant, and the metadata was provided uncurated.

One collaborating source in Seattle enrolled patients while the patients were actively infected and followed the patients over time throughout the course of disease. The collaborating institutions used their own protocols to collect whole blood in K2EDTA tubes. For TCRbeta analysis, collaborators shipped samples in one of three forms: frozen whole blood, isolated PBMCs, or DNA extracted from either of those sample types. Taken from cysteine to phenylalanine, the CDR3 has 14 residues. This entry keeps only the CDR3 DNA: 42 bases, framed from base 1. V is shortened by 5 bases, J by 0 bases, and the region joining them spans 9 bases. According to the germline V gene, CDR1 reads ENHRY and CDR2 reads SYGVKD. For this clone: What this receptor recognizes is not known. No much larger clonotype is one base removed from it; base qualities were not supplied.

The immunoSEQ Assay, a bias-controlled multiplex PCR, was used to amplify TCRbeta CDR3 regions from genomic DNA. On the authors' methods: Within the assay, amplification of reference gene primers was used to estimate how many nucleated cells each sample contained. To quantify the absolute abundance of each unique TCRbeta CDR3 rearrangement, sequence reads were collapsed and filtered. Productive Simpson clonality was computed per sample as the square root of Simpson's diversity index over productive rearrangements. As stored in TCRdb, this immuneACCESS dataset retains in-frame rearrangements with V and J assigned. A fraction of the clones does not appear; measured against another copy, unresolved V genes explain less than half of the discrepancy, and the remainder lacks a known reason. V, J and clone size were drawn from that table, and D and trimming were deduced from the DNA. Recorded for this sample are hundreds of thousands of clones; about 91% of them occurred a single time. Of the sample, around 6.5% falls within the top ten clones.

This TCR came from a woman aged 25-40 years with COVID-19, enrolled during active disease. Recombination joined TRBV10-3 with TRBJ2-3, with a weak D call of TRBD1 (5 bases match). Sample: peripheral blood. The CDR3 sequence is CAISSDSSTDTQYF. The DNA sequence is TGTGCCATCAGTTCTGACAGTAGCACAGATACGCAGTATTTT.